This T cell receptor beta chain originates from a study of shared clonotypes between healthy human individuals. Study details: CD4 naive and CD4 memory each took three plates per donor, while CD8 naive took two and CD8 memory one.

This clone was seen more than once but under ten times. Execution of the assay was at deep level. Each subset's genomic DNA was shared equally among a number of immunoSEQ plates. Sequencing was performed with immunoSEQ multiplex PCR; in TCRdb, only in-frame clones are kept and a portion is missing. The table lists over a million clones, approximately 80% of them singletons. The CDR3 is made up of 16 amino acids. V was clipped by 2 bases and J by 2 bases; unmatched bases: 4. From germline, CDR1 is SEHNR and CDR2 FQNEAQ (reference sequence). The source material was memory CD4+ T cells from PBMCs. Subset reported: CD45RA-negative fraction. This rearrangement joins TRBV7-9 to TRBJ1-5, with 9 positions matching TRBD1. The source of this sequence is a man aged 18 to 30 in good health. Some clones in this sample may be carry-over from other donors' samples. The DNA for the CDR3 is TGTGCCAGCAGCTTAAGGGACAGGGTGGGCAATCAGCCCCAGCATTTT. Translation gives CASSLRDRVGNQPQHF. Together with reference TRBV7-9 and TRBJ1-5, the CDR3 gives the full variable domain: DTGVSQNPRHKITKRGQNVTFRCDPISEHNRLYWYRQTLGQGPEFLTYFQNEAQLEKSRLLSDRFSAERPKGSFSTLEIQRTEQGDSAMYLCASSLRDRVGNQPQHFGDGTRLSIL.